This T cell receptor beta chain was sequenced during a study of metastatic and nonmetastatic thyroid tumors. At the level of the study: Repertoire comparison spanned blood and tumor or nodule tissue of malignant and benign thyroid patients. Study results and caveats: Malignant tumors reportedly showed significantly higher TCR beta diversity than benign nodules in both blood and tumor.

Before thyroid surgery, none of the patients had received any treatment. The authors' processing: For papillary thyroid cancer, a distant-metastasis classifier was constructed from CDR3 differences observed across clinicopathological groups. TCRdb re-analyzed the PCR reads using MiXCR. The authors' filters were not applied to this entry. Seen here are about 25,000 clones, about 12% observed once, and the top ten hold roughly 17%. Germline V CDR1 and CDR2: MDHEN, SYDVKM. V lost 5 bases to trimming and J lost 6 bases; unmatched junction nucleotides: 8. The CDR3 extends over 14 amino acids. This clone was counted at least ten times. Its antigen is as yet unknown.

This chain links TRBV28 with TRBJ2-7, with 9 bases lining up with TRBD1. The source of this sequence is a female donor with papillary thyroid cancer or a benign thyroid nodule (not recorded which). Some clones in this sample may be carry-over from other donors' samples. Specimen: blood. DNA of the CDR3: TGTGCCAGCAGTCGGACTCGGACAGGGGCCGAGCAGTACTTC. The encoded protein is CASSRTRTGAEQYF. Full variable domain (missing parts from reference TRBV28 and TRBJ2-7): DVKVTQSSRYLVKRTGEKVFLECVQDMDHENMFWYRQDPGLGLRLIYFSYDVKMKEKGDIPEGYSVSREKKERFSLILESASTNQTSMYLCASSRTRTGAEQYFGPGTRLTVT.